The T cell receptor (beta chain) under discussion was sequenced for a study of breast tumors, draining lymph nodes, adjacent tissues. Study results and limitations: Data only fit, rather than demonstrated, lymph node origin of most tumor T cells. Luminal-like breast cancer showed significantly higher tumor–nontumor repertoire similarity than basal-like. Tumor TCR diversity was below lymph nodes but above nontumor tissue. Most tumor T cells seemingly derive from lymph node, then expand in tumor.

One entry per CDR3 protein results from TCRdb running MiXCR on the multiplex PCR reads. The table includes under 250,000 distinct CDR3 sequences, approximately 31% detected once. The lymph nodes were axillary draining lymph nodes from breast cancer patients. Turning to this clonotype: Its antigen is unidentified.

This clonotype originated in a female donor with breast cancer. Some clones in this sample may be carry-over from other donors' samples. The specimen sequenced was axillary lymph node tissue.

CDR3 protein: CASSLALADGYTF. The CDR3 bases are TGTGCCAGCAGCTTAGCTCTAGCTGACGGCTACACCTTC. This chain joins TRBV7-9 and TRBJ1-2; D is undetermined. The CDR3 totals 13 residues. Germline V gene data show CDR1 as SEHNR and CDR2 as FQNEAQ (reference sequence). Deletions cut 0 bases from V and 8 bases from J, with 10 bases between.